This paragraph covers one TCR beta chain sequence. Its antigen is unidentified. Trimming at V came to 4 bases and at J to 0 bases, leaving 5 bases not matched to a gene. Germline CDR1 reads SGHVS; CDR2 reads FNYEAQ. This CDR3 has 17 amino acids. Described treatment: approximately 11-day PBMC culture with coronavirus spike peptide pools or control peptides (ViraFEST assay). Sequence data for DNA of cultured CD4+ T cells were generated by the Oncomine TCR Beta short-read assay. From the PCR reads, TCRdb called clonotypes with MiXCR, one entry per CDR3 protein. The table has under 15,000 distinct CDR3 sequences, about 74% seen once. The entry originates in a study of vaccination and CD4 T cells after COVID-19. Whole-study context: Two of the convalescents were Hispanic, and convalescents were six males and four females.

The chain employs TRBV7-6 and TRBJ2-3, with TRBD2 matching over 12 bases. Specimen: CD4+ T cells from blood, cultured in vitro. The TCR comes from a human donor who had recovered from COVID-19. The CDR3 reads CASSSLAGGISTDTQYF. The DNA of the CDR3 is TGTGCCAGCAGCTCCCTAGCGGGAGGGATAAGCACAGATACGCAGTATTTT.